The rows below give T cell receptor beta chains drawn from one sample of a study of blood T cell repertoires in COVID-19. Assay: immunoSEQ multiplex PCR; the TCRdb copy retains only in-frame clones and omits some. The table records 150,000 to 250,000 clones, roughly four fifths of them present only once. The material sequenced was PBMCs or T cells enriched from blood (not recorded which). These receptor sequences come from a man aged 35-49 years who had recovered from COVID-19. Both conserved end residues are part of each CDR3. A D gene is named only where the DNA matches it firmly. A row's size may be missing; if present it is once, few, many or a size class.

j_call d_call cdr3_length v_call clone_size cdr3_aa cdr3_nt
TRBJ2-1 - 16 TRBV5-8 once CASSLGGSGNYNEQFF TGTGCCAGCAGCTTGGGAGGTAGCGGAAACTACAATGAGCAGTTCTTC
TRBJ2-7 - 15 TRBV6-5 - CASSYSQGMAYEQYF TGTGCCAGCAGTTACTCTCAGGGGATGGCATACGAGCAGTACTTC
TRBJ1-6 - 15 TRBV6-5 - CASSYKGRPNSPLHF TGTGCCAGCAGTTACAAGGGGCGACCAAATTCACCCCTCCACTTT
TRBJ1-1 TRBD1 17 TRBV5-1 - CASSWVTGEGSGTEAFF TGCGCCAGCAGCTGGGTGACAGGGGAGGGAAGCGGCACTGAAGCTTTCTTT
TRBJ1-3 - 13 TRBV30 once CAWMSGGGNTIYF TGTGCCTGGATGTCGGGCGGGGGAAACACCATATATTTT
TRBJ2-5 TRBD1 16 TRBV24-1 - CATSEPGQGGAETQYF TGTGCCACCAGTGAACCTGGACAGGGGGGGGCGGAGACCCAGTACTTC
TRBJ2-1 - 13 TRBV2 few CASSANEGDEQFF TGTGCCAGCAGTGCCAACGAGGGAGATGAGCAGTTCTTC
TRBJ2-1 TRBD2 13 TRBV2 - CASRLAGNNEQFF TGTGCCAGCAGACTAGCGGGAAACAATGAGCAGTTCTTC
TRBJ2-7 TRBD2 17 TRBV11-2 once CASSLSLAGRGYDEQYF TGTGCCAGCAGCTTATCCTTAGCGGGAAGAGGGTATGACGAGCAGTACTTC
TRBJ1-1 - 13 TRBV29-1 - CSPGRALNTEAFF TGCAGCCCCGGCAGGGCCTTGAACACTGAAGCTTTCTTT
TRBJ2-3 - 16 TRBV11-2 - CASSPLGLGRSDTQYF TGTGCCAGCAGCCCCCTCGGACTGGGTCGTTCAGATACGCAGTATTTT
TRBJ2-1 TRBD2 15 TRBV7-3 - CASSLYRTSDHEQFF TGTGCCAGCAGCTTATACCGGACTAGCGACCATGAGCAGTTCTTC
TRBJ1-1 - 15 TRBV12-5 once CASGLGPGVFTEAFF TGTGCTAGTGGTTTGGGCCCGGGGGTATTCACTGAAGCTTTCTTT
TRBJ1-2 TRBD1 13 TRBV19 - CASSRQGYYGYTF TGTGCCAGTAGTAGACAGGGATACTATGGCTACACCTTC
TRBJ2-2 TRBD2 15 TRBV19 - CASNLAGLNTGELFF TGTGCCAGTAACTTAGCGGGACTTAACACCGGGGAGCTGTTTTTT
TRBJ2-2 TRBD1 15 TRBV7-2 once CASSLASTGTGELFF TGTGCCAGCAGCTTAGCGTCGACAGGGACCGGGGAGCTGTTTTTT
TRBJ1-1 - 15 TRBV11-1 - CASSRSVKDKAEAFF TGTGCCAGCAGCCGCTCCGTTAAGGACAAAGCTGAAGCTTTCTTT
TRBJ2-3 TRBD1 17 TRBV7-2 - CASSLVGGQGVWDTQYF TGTGCCAGCAGCTTAGTCGGCGGGCAGGGGGTCTGGGATACGCAGTATTTT
TRBJ2-5 - 14 TRBV6-6 - CASSRQPDLETQYF TGTGCCAGCAGTAGACAGCCCGATTTGGAGACCCAGTACTTC
TRBJ1-1 TRBD1 14 TRBV5-1 - CASSWGTGEGEAFF TGCGCCAGCAGCTGGGGGACAGGGGAGGGTGAAGCTTTCTTT
TRBJ2-3 TRBD2 20 TRBV15 - CATSRSPGLAGVASTDTQYF TGTGCCACCAGCAGAAGCCCGGGACTAGCGGGAGTCGCTTCCACAGATACGCAGTATTTT
TRBJ2-1 TRBD2 16 TRBV19 - CASSIGVTSGDKKQFF TGTGCCAGTAGTATCGGGGTGACTAGCGGGGACAAAAAGCAGTTCTTC
TRBJ2-3 TRBD2 15 TRBV5-1 - CASSLAGGPWDTQYF TGCGCCAGCAGCCTAGCGGGAGGGCCATGGGATACGCAGTATTTT
TRBJ1-1 TRBD1 13 TRBV7-3 - CASSPRTGDEAFF TGTGCCAGCAGCCCGAGGACAGGGGATGAAGCTTTCTTT
TRBJ1-2 - 13 TRBV6-5 - CASSYARGGGYTF TGTGCCAGCAGTTACGCTCGGGGAGGAGGCTACACCTTC
TRBJ2-1 - 13 TRBV7-9 - CASRSGRGDEQFF TGTGCCAGCAGGTCCGGGAGAGGCGATGAGCAGTTCTTC
TRBJ2-6 - 14 TRBV7-9 - CALISGAGANVLTF TGTGCCCTCATTTCCGGGGCTGGGGCCAACGTCCTGACTTTC
TRBJ2-5 TRBD2 14 TRBV9 once CASSTGTSQETQYF TGTGCCAGCAGCACTGGGACTAGTCAAGAGACCCAGTACTTC
TRBJ2-1 TRBD2 16 TRBV4-1 few CASSQEATSGLNEQFF TGCGCCAGCAGCCAAGAGGCCACTAGCGGATTGAATGAGCAGTTCTTC
TRBJ1-2 - 12 TRBV28 once CASSLSGVGYTF TGTGCCAGCAGTTTATCAGGGGTTGGCTACACCTTC
TRBJ2-1 - 14 TRBV28 - CASSLGGAVDEQFF TGTGCCAGCAGTTTGGGGGGGGCAGTCGATGAGCAGTTCTTC
TRBJ1-2 TRBD1 15 TRBV9 - CASSVEGAGYYGYTF TGTGCCAGCAGCGTAGAGGGGGCAGGGTACTATGGCTACACCTTC
TRBJ2-1 - 15 TRBV30 - CAWSVSLLRGNEQFF TGTGCCTGGAGTGTAAGTCTCCTTCGGGGGAATGAGCAGTTCTTC
TRBJ1-3 - 15 TRBV27 - CASSRVGASGNTIYF TGTGCCAGCAGTAGGGTAGGGGCCTCTGGAAACACCATATATTTT
TRBJ1-4 - 17 TRBV5-1 - CASPGIQVRRDGEKLFF TGCGCCAGCCCAGGAATACAAGTTAGGCGAGATGGTGAAAAACTGTTTTTT
TRBJ1-4 - 14 TRBV29-1 - CSVENPYEGGKLFF TGCAGCGTTGAGAACCCCTACGAAGGGGGAAAACTGTTTTTT
TRBJ2-3 TRBD2 15 TRBV7-9 few CASRRTSGITDTQYF TGTGCCAGCAGAAGGACTAGCGGGATAACAGATACGCAGTATTTT
TRBJ1-2 TRBD1 15 TRBV24-1 - CATSDLPRTGGGYTF TGTGCCACCAGTGATTTGCCTCGGACAGGGGGTGGCTACACCTTC